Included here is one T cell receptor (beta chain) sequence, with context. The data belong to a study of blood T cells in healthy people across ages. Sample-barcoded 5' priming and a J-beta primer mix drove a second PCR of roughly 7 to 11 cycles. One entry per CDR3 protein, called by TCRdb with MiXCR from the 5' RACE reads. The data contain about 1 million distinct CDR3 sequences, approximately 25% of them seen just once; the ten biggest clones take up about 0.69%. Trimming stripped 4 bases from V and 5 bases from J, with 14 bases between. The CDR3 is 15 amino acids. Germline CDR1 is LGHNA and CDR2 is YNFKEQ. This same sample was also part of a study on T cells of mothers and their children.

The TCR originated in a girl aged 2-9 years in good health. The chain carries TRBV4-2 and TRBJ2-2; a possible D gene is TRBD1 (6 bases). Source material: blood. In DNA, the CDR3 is TGTGCCAGCAGCCTTCTCGTTGGACAGACCGGGGAGCTGTTTTTT. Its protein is CASSLLVGQTGELFF.